This is a list of T cell receptor beta chains from one sample in a study of OX40 agonist ivuxolimab in advanced cancers. Clones were read by immunoSEQ multiplex PCR, and TCRdb kept only the in-frame ones, dropping some. This sample has roughly 39,000 clones, with approximately 90% found just once. The sequencing used CD4+ or CD8+ T cells sorted from blood, collected in a trial of the OX40 agonist ivuxolimab. The receptors shown here come from an adult with an advanced solid tumor such as melanoma, head and neck, liver or kidney cancer. Each CDR3 is given with its conserved first and last residue. Each record gives: D gene, clone size, J gene, V gene, CDR3 protein, CDR3 DNA. D genes are given only for firm matches. The size of a clone is reported for some rows only, either as once, few or many, or as a class for expanded clones.

>TRBD2|once|TRBJ2-7|TRBV15
CATSRDSLAGAIFYEQYF
TGTGCCACCAGCAGAGATTCGCTAGCGGGAGCTATTTTCTACGAGCAGTACTTC
>TRBD1|-|TRBJ1-3|TRBV7-8
CASSLSTGAGNTIYF
TGTGCCAGCAGCTTGAGCACAGGGGCTGGAAACACCATATATTTT
>TRBD2|-|TRBJ2-5|TRBV29-1
CSVDQSSGRGTQYF
TGCAGCGTTGATCAGTCTAGCGGGAGGGGGACCCAGTACTTC
>-|-|TRBJ1-1|TRBV18
CASSPQGSVTEAFF
TGTGCCAGCTCACCCCAGGGTTCGGTCACTGAAGCTTTCTTT
>TRBD1|-|TRBJ2-7|TRBV27
CASRIDRVGYEQYF
TGTGCCAGCAGGATCGACAGGGTAGGCTACGAGCAGTACTTC
>TRBD1|-|TRBJ2-3|TRBV4-1
CASSQDRTGLLYTQYF
TGCGCCAGCAGCCAAGATAGGACAGGCCTCTTATATACGCAGTATTTT
>TRBD1|-|TRBJ2-2|TRBV29-1
CSVGTGGWGELFF
TGCAGCGTCGGGACAGGGGGATGGGGGGAGCTGTTTTTT
>TRBD2|-|TRBJ2-7|TRBV4-2
CASSQDFPGLAGNYEQYF
TGTGCCAGCAGCCAAGATTTCCCGGGACTAGCGGGGAACTACGAGCAGTACTTC
>-|-|TRBJ1-5|TRBV30
CAWSVTSNQPQHF
TGTGCCTGGAGTGTGACTAGCAATCAGCCCCAGCATTTT
>TRBD1|-|TRBJ1-2|TRBV5-1
CASREQGALGYGYTF
TGCGCCAGCAGAGAACAGGGGGCCTTGGGCTATGGCTACACCTTC
>-|-|TRBJ1-2|TRBV28
CASSSLGTRDYGYTF
TGTGCCAGCAGCTCCCTGGGGACACGGGACTATGGCTACACCTTC
>-|-|TRBJ2-5|TRBV5-1
CASSLPGVRQETQYF
TGCGCCAGCAGCTTGCCGGGTGTCCGGCAAGAGACCCAGTACTTC
>-|-|TRBJ2-1|TRBV5-6
CASSLAPQGKSYNEQFF
TGTGCCAGCAGCTTGGCTCCCCAGGGAAAAAGCTACAATGAGCAGTTCTTC
>-|-|TRBJ2-5|TRBV29-1
CSVRVSETQYF
TGCAGCGTCAGGGTATCAGAGACCCAGTACTTC
>TRBD1|once|TRBJ1-3|TRBV27
CASSLTGENTIYF
TGTGCCAGCAGTTTGACAGGGGAAAACACCATATATTTT
>-|-|TRBJ1-2|TRBV5-6
CATLKQGTNYGYTF
TGTGCCACTTTAAAGCAGGGGACCAACTATGGCTACACCTTC
>-|-|TRBJ2-5|TRBV6-5
CASGLYAGSEETQYF
TGTGCCAGCGGGCTATATGCAGGGTCTGAAGAGACCCAGTACTTC
>-|-|TRBJ2-2|TRBV11-3
CASSLEPNTGELFF
TGTGCCAGCAGCTTAGAGCCCAACACCGGGGAGCTGTTTTTT
>-|-|TRBJ1-5|TRBV6-6
CASSQGRRNSNQPQHF
TGTGCCAGCAGTCAGGGAAGGAGAAATAGCAATCAGCCCCAGCATTTT
>TRBD2|-|TRBJ2-1|TRBV7-2
CASSPAGTSAYNEQFF
TGTGCCAGCAGCCCCGCCGGGACTAGCGCCTACAATGAGCAGTTCTTC
>TRBD2|once|TRBJ2-3|TRBV5-4
CASSLARTSGWTDTQYF
TGTGCCAGCAGCTTGGCCAGGACTAGCGGGTGGACAGATACGCAGTATTTT
>-|once|TRBJ1-5|TRBV15
CATSRGPRGQRGQPQHF
TGTGCCACCAGCAGAGGCCCCCGGGGGCAAAGGGGTCAGCCCCAGCATTTT
>-|-|TRBJ2-3|TRBV19
CASSIIVGTDTQYF
TGTGCCAGTAGTATAATCGTAGGCACAGATACGCAGTATTTT
>-|-|TRBJ1-2|TRBV18
CASSPNGQNGYTF
TGTGCCAGCTCGCCCAATGGACAAAATGGCTACACCTTC
>TRBD2|few|TRBJ2-1|TRBV28
CASRGRASGGNEQFF
TGTGCCAGCAGGGGACGGGCTAGCGGGGGCAATGAGCAGTTCTTC
>-|-|TRBJ2-3|TRBV7-6
CASSLGPRRRRPSFTDTQYF
TGTGCCAGCAGCTTAGGCCCCCGGCGGCGCCGCCCTAGTTTCACAGATACGCAGTATTTT
>-|-|TRBJ1-1|TRBV14
CASSRNPGQNTEAFF
TGTGCCAGCAGCCGGAATCCGGGACAAAACACTGAAGCTTTCTTT
>-|-|TRBJ2-2|TRBV28
CASSLFQGIGTGELFF
TGTGCCAGCAGTTTATTTCAGGGTATCGGGACCGGGGAGCTGTTTTTT
>-|once|TRBJ1-5|TRBV5-8
CASSLQGRHQPQHF
TGTGCCAGCAGCCTACAGGGACGGCATCAGCCCCAGCATTTT
>TRBD1|-|TRBJ2-7|TRBV6-5
CASRTRQGAGEQYF
TGTGCCAGCAGGACGAGACAGGGGGCTGGCGAGCAGTACTTC
>-|-|TRBJ1-1|TRBV30
CAWSVLRGLNTEAFF
TGTGCCTGGAGTGTACTTAGGGGATTGAACACTGAAGCTTTCTTT
>-|once|TRBJ2-3|TRBV10-1
CASSEFTDTQYF
TGCGCCAGCAGTGAGTTCACAGATACGCAGTATTTT
>-|-|TRBJ2-2|TRBV19
CASSAIYTKTNTGELFF
TGTGCCAGTAGTGCGATCTACACAAAGACGAACACCGGGGAGCTGTTTTTT
>-|-|TRBJ1-2|TRBV6-5
CASRRDPSGYTF
TGTGCCAGCAGACGGGACCCAAGCGGCTACACCTTC
>TRBD1|-|TRBJ2-2|TRBV5-1
CASSFSGTETGELFF
TGCGCCAGCAGCTTTTCCGGGACAGAGACCGGGGAGCTGTTTTTT
>-|once|TRBJ2-7|TRBV7-9
CASSLELAGSYEQYF
TGTGCCAGCAGCTTAGAATTGGCGGGCTCCTACGAGCAGTACTTC
>-|-|TRBJ2-6|TRBV14
CASSQIQGFWANVLTF
TGTGCCAGCAGCCAGATACAGGGTTTCTGGGCCAACGTCCTGACTTTC
>-|-|TRBJ1-2|TRBV6-5
CASRRDNSYYGYTF
TGTGCCAGCAGGCGGGACAACTCTTACTATGGCTACACCTTC
>-|-|TRBJ2-7|TRBV19
CASSQSYRAGQYF
TGTGCCAGTAGTCAATCCTACAGGGCAGGGCAGTACTTC
>-|once|TRBJ1-1|TRBV7-9
CASSPLGRRMNTEAFF
TGTGCCAGCAGCCCTTTGGGCAGGAGGATGAACACTGAAGCTTTCTTT
>TRBD2|-|TRBJ2-5|TRBV6-5
CASSSPGLAGAETQYF
TGTGCCAGCAGTTCCCCGGGACTAGCGGGAGCGGAGACCCAGTACTTC
>-|-|TRBJ2-3|TRBV27
CASSISRGPWGTDTQYF
TGTGCCAGCAGTATCTCCCGGGGGCCTTGGGGCACAGATACGCAGTATTTT